This T cell receptor beta chain originates from a study of T cell responses to AZD1222 COVID-19 vaccine. Profiling relied on immunoSEQ multiplex PCR, and the TCRdb table lists in-frame clones only, not all of them. The sample lists 120,000 or so clones, around 92% occurring once. The V segment lost 4 bases and the J segment 4 bases; nucleotides outside the gene matches: 2. This CDR3 comprises 14 residues. The germline gives CDR1 LGHDT, CDR2 YNNKEL (reference sequence). Notes on the study in general: Females made up more of the donors, who were largely white British, and clonal diversity may have come out too low.

On this clone: The antigen is undetermined.

This TCR was recovered from an adult in good health. The sample consisted of peripheral blood, taken on day 0 of AZD1222 vaccination. The V and J genes are TRBV3-1 (or the pseudogene TRBV3-2) and TRBJ2-5; 11 bases fit TRBD1. The CDR3: CASSRTGGRETQYF. Written as DNA, the CDR3 is TGTGCCAGCAGCCGGACAGGGGGCAGAGAGACCCAGTACTTC.